The 5 T cell receptor beta chains presented below share a single source sample, sequenced in a study of blood T cell repertoires in COVID-19. Using immunoSEQ multiplex PCR, the repertoire was profiled, and TCRdb retains in-frame clones only, with some absent. This table holds 120,000 or so clones, over 70% found once. Input material: peripheral blood. These receptors were taken from a man at least 80 years old with active or convalescent COVID-19.

The rearrangement joins TRBV12-3 or TRBV12-4 to TRBJ1-1; D not resolved. The CDR3 is made up of 12 amino acids. The germline V and J ends were trimmed by 6 bases and 6 bases, with 11 bases remaining between them. CDR3 amino acids: CASSPDMAEAFF. DNA of the CDR3: TGTGCCAGCAGCCCCGACATGGCTGAAGCTTTCTTT.

The V call is TRBV28, the J call TRBJ2-2; D possibly corresponds to TRBD1 (5 bases). Germline CDR1 and CDR2: MDHEN and SYDVKM. The V end was cut by 2 bases, the J end by 4 bases, with 14 bases between. This CDR3 has 16 residues. CDR3 DNA sequence: TGTGCCAGCAGTTTACGCGCAGGGTATAGCACCGGGGAGCTGTTTTTT. This codes for CASSLRAGYSTGELFF.

The chain has TRBV11-1 and TRBJ2-6; maybe TRBD1 (5 bases). V dropped 5 bases and J dropped 0 bases, with 8 bases sitting between them. The CDR3 spans 15 residues. Germline V lookup: CDR1 SGHAT, CDR2 FQDESV (reference sequence). The CDR3 DNA follows: TGTGCCAGCAGCCCTCAGGGCTCTGGGGCCAACGTCCTGACTTTC. Encoded protein: CASSPQGSGANVLTF.

The rearrangement joins TRBV19 to TRBJ1-4; the match to TRBD1 covers 11 bases. V dropped 4 bases and J dropped 7; count of bases not matched to a gene: 5. The CDR3 is made up of 15 amino acids. Germline V gives CDR1 LNHDA, CDR2 SQIVND (reference sequence). The CDR3 region is CASSTGQGAREKLFF. The CDR3 DNA sequence: TGTGCCAGTAGTACCGGACAGGGGGCGCGTGAAAAACTGTTTTTT.

This chain connects TRBV7-9 to TRBJ2-5; 12 bases fit TRBD2. The V gene end was trimmed by 5 bases and the J gene end by 7 bases; junction bases not matched to a gene: 2. The CDR3 spans 13 residues. CDR1 SEHNR and CDR2 FQNEAQ come from the germline V gene (reference sequence). The CDR3 DNA is TGTGCCAGCAGCCAGGGACTAGCGGGGACCCAGTACTTC. Its protein is CASSQGLAGTQYF.